Listed below are T cell receptor beta chains from one sample, sequenced in a study of blood T cell repertoires in COVID-19. TCRdb keeps only in-frame clones here, not all; method: immunoSEQ multiplex PCR. The data show about 230,000 clones, more than 75% seen once. The specimen was peripheral blood. These receptors were collected from a man aged 35 to 55 with acute or convalescent COVID-19. Each CDR3 is given without its conserved first and last residue.

V gene: TRBV11-2; CDR3 length: 13; CDR3 protein: ASSDRTQTNYGYT
V gene: TRBV20-1; CDR3 length: 7; CDR3 protein: MFGQPQH
V gene: TRBV12-3/TRBV12-4; CDR3 length: 11; CDR3 protein: ASSSTGYTEAF
V gene: TRBV5-1; CDR3 length: 14; CDR3 protein: ASTPGQAGHTGELF
V gene: TRBV10-3; CDR3 length: 15; CDR3 protein: AISEGKRGASGNTIY
V gene: TRBV7-3; CDR3 length: 12; CDR3 protein: ASSLGQGESGYT
V gene: TRBV9; CDR3 length: 14; CDR3 protein: ASSPAGSSGNYEQY
V gene: TRBV5-4; CDR3 length: 14; CDR3 protein: ASSDGQGGLQETQY
V gene: TRBV13; CDR3 length: 14; CDR3 protein: ASIEMGSGDTGELF
V gene: TRBV7-9; CDR3 length: 15; CDR3 protein: ASSFGVRREGTETQY
V gene: TRBV5-6; CDR3 length: 14; CDR3 protein: ASSAGTGGLKTEAF
V gene: TRBV5-4; CDR3 length: 14; CDR3 protein: ASTVAGLGSPDTQY
V gene: TRBV2; CDR3 length: 14; CDR3 protein: ASRPGLAGGPYEQY
V gene: TRBV6-2/TRBV6-3; CDR3 length: 14; CDR3 protein: ASSPGTAGGYSEQF
V gene: TRBV6-2/TRBV6-3; CDR3 length: 14; CDR3 protein: ASSYGSGYTHETQY
V gene: TRBV3-1/TRBV3-2; CDR3 length: 12; CDR3 protein: ASSQDLGGTEAF
V gene: TRBV27; CDR3 length: 12; CDR3 protein: ASSSGGSNTEAF
V gene: TRBV6-6; CDR3 length: 12; CDR3 protein: ASSQNPMNYGYT
V gene: TRBV7-3; CDR3 length: 15; CDR3 protein: ASSLRGLAAGRETQY
V gene: TRBV4-3; CDR3 length: 15; CDR3 protein: ASSQDTSGGAMETQY
V gene: TRBV5-8; CDR3 length: 11; CDR3 protein: ASTDWSNQPQH
V gene: TRBV7-2; CDR3 length: 14; CDR3 protein: ASSLRTVGVPGELF
V gene: TRBV11-2; CDR3 length: 10; CDR3 protein: ASSLGFKEQY
V gene: TRBV7-3; CDR3 length: 12; CDR3 protein: ASSSRTSGGEQY
V gene: TRBV7-9; CDR3 length: 14; CDR3 protein: ASSLGGAFSGNTIY
V gene: TRBV28; CDR3 length: 12; CDR3 protein: ASRMDRLNQPQH
V gene: TRBV21-1; CDR3 length: 7; CDR3 protein: ASKEGYT
V gene: TRBV28; CDR3 length: 13; CDR3 protein: ASSLRDREITKAF
V gene: TRBV4-1; CDR3 length: 13; CDR3 protein: ASSQGKQGEEKLF
V gene: TRBV6-5; CDR3 length: 12; CDR3 protein: ASSQTGKGYGYT
V gene: TRBV6-4; CDR3 length: 14; CDR3 protein: ASSDTDRYHYNEQF
V gene: TRBV19; CDR3 length: 10; CDR3 protein: ASSTRGGEQY
V gene: TRBV5-1; CDR3 length: 12; CDR3 protein: ASRGGKTSDTQY
V gene: TRBV5-1; CDR3 length: 12; CDR3 protein: ASSPTRAFNEQF
V gene: TRBV7-3; CDR3 length: 14; CDR3 protein: ASSLGHGGMGTEAF
V gene: TRBV7-6; CDR3 length: 13; CDR3 protein: ASSLGQEVSGELF
V gene: TRBV5-4; CDR3 length: 11; CDR3 protein: ASSLQGRVLAF
V gene: TRBV19; CDR3 length: 12; CDR3 protein: ASSPTRQGNIQY
V gene: TRBV6-5; CDR3 length: 14; CDR3 protein: ASSYSAGGPQETQY
V gene: TRBV6-1; CDR3 length: 12; CDR3 protein: ASSDRSTGRGYT
V gene: TRBV15; CDR3 length: 14; CDR3 protein: ATSLGWRGGFGELF
V gene: TRBV5-5; CDR3 length: 13; CDR3 protein: ASSLDDRGYNEQF
V gene: TRBV19; CDR3 length: 13; CDR3 protein: ASSIGLAAGNEQF
V gene: TRBV15; CDR3 length: 12; CDR3 protein: ATSSRDRVAEQY
V gene: TRBV4-1; CDR3 length: 11; CDR3 protein: ASTGLTNEKLF
V gene: TRBV27; CDR3 length: 13; CDR3 protein: ASKPSDRLNTEAF
V gene: TRBV19; CDR3 length: 13; CDR3 protein: ASSLDRPGNQPQH
V gene: TRBV7-7; CDR3 length: 14; CDR3 protein: ASSPLGGYAYNEQF
V gene: TRBV3-1/TRBV3-2; CDR3 length: 14; CDR3 protein: ASSSDTGGQSYEQY
V gene: TRBV27; CDR3 length: 12; CDR3 protein: ASSLSGGRYEQY